Presented here are 31 T cell receptor beta chains from one specimen sequenced in a study of blood T cell repertoires in COVID-19. The data were produced by immunoSEQ multiplex PCR, yet TCRdb's version contains in-frame clones alone and is incomplete. The sample holds approximately 290,000 clones, around 89% seen once. The sequencing input was peripheral blood. These receptors were taken from a young man with acute or convalescent COVID-19.

The chain carries TRBV9 and TRBJ1-6; the D gene is possibly TRBD1 (6 bases). The CDR3 is made up of 14 amino acids. From germline, CDR1 is SGDLS and CDR2 YYNGEE. The V gene lost 1 base and the J gene lost 6 bases, with 8 bases spanning the gap. The CDR3 sequence: CASSVSGVNSPLHF. In nucleotides, the CDR3 is TGTGCCAGCAGCGTATCAGGGGTTAATTCACCCCTCCACTTT. The whole variable domain, filled in from reference TRBV9 and TRBJ1-6, reads DSGVTQTPKHLITATGQRVTLRCSPRSGDLSVYWYQQSLDQGLQFLIQYYNGEERAKGNILERFSAQQFPDLHSELNLSSLELGDSALYFCASSVSGVNSPLHFGNGTRLTVT.

This clone appeared a few times. The chain combines TRBV7-8 with TRBJ2-1; 15 nucleotides align to TRBD2. V lost 1 base, J lost 15 bases, and 7 bases stayed unmatched. CDR1 is SGHVS and CDR2 is FQNEAQ in the germline V gene. This CDR3 is 15 amino acids long. CDR3 sequence reads: CASSLGGTSGRPWFF. CDR3 nucleotides: TGTGCCAGCAGCTTAGGCGGGACTAGCGGGAGGCCGTGGTTCTTC. The full variable domain, with the rest looked up from reference TRBV7-8 and TRBJ2-1, is GAGVSQSPRYKVAKRGQDVALRCDPISGHVSLFWYQQALGQGPEFLTYFQNEAQLDKSGLPSDRFFAERPEGSVSTLKIQRTQQEDSAVYLCASSLGGTSGRPWFFGPGTRLTVL.

This chain joins TRBV27 and TRBJ1-6; the D gene is possibly TRBD1 (6 bases). V was trimmed by 4 bases and J by 8 bases, leaving 9 bases between them. The CDR3 length is 13 residues. From germline, CDR1 is MNHEY and CDR2 SMNVEV (reference sequence). The CDR3 DNA sequence: TGTGCCAGCAGTTACAGGGATTATTCACCCCTCCACTTT. It yields the protein CASSYRDYSPLHF.

The CDR3 loop is CASSPGIVGTEAFF. Here the CDR3 DNA reads TGTGCCAGCAGCCCCGGGATAGTTGGCACTGAAGCTTTCTTT. The chain uses TRBV7-9 and TRBJ1-1, with D unclear. V shed 5 bases and J shed 4 bases, with 14 bases lying between them. Germline CDR1 and CDR2: SEHNR and FQNEAQ (reference sequence). CDR3 length: 14 residues.

This clone was detected only once. The rearrangement joins TRBV13 to TRBJ1-3; D is unclear. The V end was cut by 5 bases, the J end by 1 base, with 6 bases between. In germline, CDR1 is PRHDT, CDR2 FYEKMQ (reference sequence). The CDR3 consists of 13 residues. CDR3 coding DNA: TGTGCCAGCAGCCCATCATCTGGAAACACCATATATTTT. Amino acids: CASSPSSGNTIYF.

The sample holds one count of this clone. This rearrangement joins TRBV7-3 to TRBJ2-1; 11 bases map to TRBD2. Germline V gene data show CDR1 as SGHTA and CDR2 as FQGTGA. This CDR3 region has 17 residues. After removal of 0 bases from V and 7 bases from J, the junction contained 8 bases not matched to a gene. Here the CDR3 reads CASSLTSGLAGGNEQFF. CDR3 in DNA: TGTGCCAGCAGCTTAACGTCGGGGCTAGCGGGGGGTAATGAGCAGTTCTTC.

The V gene is TRBV7-3, the J gene TRBJ1-2; D call uncertain. Trimming pared 3 bases from V and 4 bases from J, leaving 9 bases between. Germline CDR1 and CDR2: SGHTA and FQGTGA. The CDR3 is 13 amino acids. CDR3 in amino acids: CASSFENSYGYTF. As DNA, the CDR3 is TGTGCCAGCAGCTTCGAGAACTCCTATGGCTACACCTTC.

The rearrangement joins TRBV15 to TRBJ1-4; 7 positions match TRBD1. The CDR3 is 14 residues long. Trimming took 5 bases from V and 11 from J; bases not matched to a gene: 11. Germline values: CDR1 LNHNV, CDR2 YYDKDF (reference sequence). The CDR3 loop is CATSLSTGVGKLFF. CDR3 nucleotide sequence: TGTGCCACCAGCCTTTCTACAGGGGTGGGTAAACTGTTTTTT.

This sequence joins TRBV6-5 and TRBJ2-3, with 13 bases lining up with TRBD2. This CDR3 comprises 15 residues. Germline V CDR1 and CDR2: MNHEY, SVGAGI. Trimming at V came to 10 bases and at J to 4 bases, leaving 8 bases not matched to a gene. In DNA form, the CDR3 reads TGTGCCATCTCTACTAGCGGGAGGGCCGCAGATACGCAGTATTTT. This gives the protein CAISTSGRAADTQYF.

This sequence joins TRBV7-9 and TRBJ1-2; 7 nucleotides match TRBD1. CDR1 and CDR2 (germline): SEHNR, FQNEAQ (reference sequence). This CDR3 has 11 amino acids. The J segment lost 13 bases and the V segment lost 5 bases, leaving 7 bases of the junction unmatched. This chain's CDR3 is CASSQAGGLTF. As DNA, the CDR3 is TGTGCCAGCAGCCAAGCAGGGGGGCTCACCTTC.

The chain has TRBV7-3 and TRBJ2-7; D might be TRBD2 (5 bases). The CDR3 consists of 13 residues. Trimming took off 5 bases at V and 2 bases at J, with 10 bases between the two ends. Germline V gene sequence: CDR1 SGHTA, CDR2 FQGTGA. The CDR3 nucleotides read TGTGCCAGCAGCCCGGACGGGGCCTACGAGCAGTACTTC. It codes for CASSPDGAYEQYF. Together with reference TRBV7-3 and TRBJ2-7, the CDR3 gives the full variable domain: GAGVSQTPSNKVTEKGKYVELRCDPISGHTALYWYRQSLGQGPEFLIYFQGTGAADDSGLPNDRFFAVRPEGSVSTLKIQRTERGDSAVYLCASSPDGAYEQYFGPGTRLTVT.

Comment on this clone: The junction departs from germline at one end; a sequencing error may be responsible. V is TRBV24-1 and J is TRBJ2-7, with 14 bases aligning to TRBD2. The CDR3 extends over 18 amino acids. CDR1 is KGHDR, CDR2 SFDVKD, per germline. CDR3 loop: CATSDEGLAGEMPYGQYF. The CDR3 bases are TGTGCCACCAGTGATGAGGGACTAGCGGGAGAAATGCCTTACGGGCAGTACTTC.

V and J are TRBV4-1 and TRBJ1-1, with TRBD1 as a possible D gene (6 bases). Germline-derived CDR1 and CDR2 are MGHRA and YSYEKL. This CDR3 spans 17 amino acids. V lost 4 bases and J 1 base, leaving 19 bases between the germline ends. In nucleotides, the CDR3 is TGCGCCAGCAGCCCCCCGCCAGGGGTGAGGGAGAACACTGAAGCTTTCTTT. This gives the protein CASSPPPGVRENTEAFF.

The rearrangement links TRBV4-2 to TRBJ1-2; the D gene is possibly TRBD1 (6 bases). This CDR3 comprises 12 residues. Trimming cost V 4 bases and J 6 bases, with 9 bases left between them. Germline V gene data show CDR1 as LGHNA and CDR2 as YNFKEQ. The CDR3 region has the DNA TGTGCCAGCAGCCCTCAGGGGAATGGCTACACCTTC. Protein sequence: CASSPQGNGYTF.

V usage is TRBV4-1 and J usage is TRBJ2-2, with 9 positions matching TRBD2. Losses at the gene ends were 0 bases for V and 6 bases for J; bases not matched to a gene: 11. Germline CDR1 reads MGHRA; CDR2 reads YSYEKL. The CDR3 is 18 amino acids. DNA of the CDR3: TGCGCCAGCAGCCAAGATGCGGCTGGCGGGAGGGTCTCCGGGGAGCTGTTTTTT. Translating it yields CASSQDAAGGRVSGELFF.

The chain uses TRBV9 and TRBJ1-3; 11 bases agree with TRBD1. Trimming removed 4 bases from V and 0 bases from J; junction bases left unmatched: 9. CDR3 length: 18 residues. Germline V lookup: CDR1 SGDLS, CDR2 YYNGEE. The CDR3 spells CASSPGTGGPSSGNTIYF. The CDR3 DNA follows: TGTGCCAGCAGCCCTGGGACAGGGGGACCTTCCTCTGGAAACACCATATATTTT. Using reference TRBV9 and TRBJ1-3 for the parts outside the CDR3, the full variable domain is DSGVTQTPKHLITATGQRVTLRCSPRSGDLSVYWYQQSLDQGLQFLIQYYNGEERAKGNILERFSAQQFPDLHSELNLSSLELGDSALYFCASSPGTGGPSSGNTIYFGEGSWLTVV.

The chain employs TRBV19 and TRBJ1-4; no clear D gene. Germline V gene sequence: CDR1 LNHDA, CDR2 SQIVND (reference sequence). The V gene lost 6 bases and the J gene lost 0 bases, with 11 bases spanning the gap. This CDR3 is 15 amino acids long. The CDR3 here is CASSQNRTTNEKLFF. For the CDR3, the DNA is TGTGCCAGTAGCCAAAACAGAACAACTAATGAAAAACTGTTTTTT.

In its sample, this clone was seen once. The CDR3 region is CASSVGGLAGDEQFF. The DNA for the CDR3 is TGTGCCAGCAGCGTAGGGGGTCTGGCGGGGGATGAGCAGTTCTTC. The rearrangement uses TRBV9 and TRBJ2-1, with TRBD2 identical over 7 bases. V shed 0 bases and J 8 bases; nucleotides not matched to a gene: 8. CDR1 is SGDLS, CDR2 YYNGEE, per germline. This CDR3 region has 15 residues.

V is TRBV5-1 and J is TRBJ1-2; 9 bases map to TRBD1. CDR3 length: 14 residues. CDR1 is SGHRS, CDR2 YFSETQ, per germline. The trim removed 6 bases at V and 2 bases at J, leaving 5 bases unmatched. The CDR3 is CASNPGTGNYGYTF. The DNA for the CDR3 is TGCGCCAGCAACCCCGGGACAGGGAACTATGGCTACACCTTC.

The rearrangement joins TRBV7-3 to TRBJ1-1; D may be TRBD1 (5 bases). Trimming removed 6 bases at V and 1 base at J, with 9 bases between. The germline CDR1 and CDR2 sequences are SGHTA and FQGTGA. This CDR3 comprises 13 residues. This CDR3 is CASSRRGNTEAFF. The CDR3 nucleotides read TGTGCCAGCAGTCGGAGGGGGAACACTGAAGCTTTCTTT.

V is TRBV19 and J is TRBJ1-1, with no clear D. The CDR3 contains 13 residues. Germline-derived CDR1 and CDR2 are LNHDA and SQIVND (reference sequence). Trimming took 5 bases from V and 1 from J, leaving 8 bases between them. CDR3 in DNA: TGTGCCAGTAGTTGGGGAGAGAACACTGAAGCTTTCTTT. It is translated as CASSWGENTEAFF.

The chain recombines TRBV5-1 with TRBJ1-1; D perhaps matches TRBD1 (5 bases). The V end was cut by 4 bases, the J end by 5 bases, with 12 bases between. Germline-derived CDR1 and CDR2 are SGHRS and YFSETQ. The CDR3 extends over 13 amino acids. The CDR3 sequence is CASSRRGDTEAFF. For the CDR3, the DNA is TGCGCCAGCAGCCGCCGGGGGGATACTGAAGCTTTCTTT.

This clone was detected once. The rearrangement joins TRBV29-1 to TRBJ1-1; TRBD1 matches at 7 bases. The CDR3 loop spans 12 amino acids. V dropped 5 bases and J dropped 8; count of bases not matched to a gene: 8. Germline V gives CDR1 SQVTM, CDR2 ANQGSEA. The CDR3 sequence is CSVTGTAAEAFF. The CDR3 region has the DNA TGCAGCGTTACCGGGACAGCGGCCGAAGCTTTCTTT.

This chain links TRBV9 with TRBJ1-4, with D tentatively TRBD1 (6 bases). The germline V gene has CDR1 SGDLS and CDR2 YYNGEE. This CDR3 has 15 residues. V shed 3 bases and J shed 8 bases, with 17 bases lying between them. The CDR3 sequence is CASSGEQDRPEKLFF. CDR3 nucleotides: TGTGCCAGCAGCGGAGAACAGGACAGACCCGAAAAACTGTTTTTT.

This clone was seen once. V and J are TRBV7-8 and TRBJ2-7; 11 nucleotides agree with TRBD2. The V gene end was trimmed by 5 bases and the J gene end by 7 bases; junction bases not matched to a gene: 1. The CDR3 loop spans 12 amino acids. Germline V lookup: CDR1 SGHVS, CDR2 FQNEAQ. The CDR3 DNA reads TGTGCCAGCAGCCGACTAGCGGGGGAGCAGTACTTC. It encodes CASSRLAGEQYF.

The table lists this clone with a few counts. The chain uses TRBV3-1 (or the pseudogene TRBV3-2) and TRBJ1-1; unclear D gene. From germline, CDR1 is LGHDT and CDR2 YNNKEL (reference sequence). Trimming took 1 base from V and 10 from J, leaving 13 bases between them. CDR3 length: 13 residues. CDR3 loop: CASSQVITGGAFF. CDR3 DNA sequence: TGTGCCAGCAGCCAAGTTATCACCGGTGGAGCTTTCTTT.

This chain connects TRBV7-9 to TRBJ1-2; TRBD1 matches at 12 bases. Trimming cost V 6 bases and J 1 base; bases outside gene matches: 9. Germline V gene data show CDR1 as SEHNR and CDR2 as FQNEAQ (reference sequence). There are 17 residues in the CDR3. CDR3 loop: CASRTGTGGTRNYGYTF. The CDR3 DNA sequence: TGTGCCAGCAGGACCGGGACAGGGGGCACCCGTAACTATGGCTACACCTTC.

The chain joins TRBV5-1 to TRBJ1-4, with 7 bases identical to TRBD1. The V and J ends lost 2 bases and 7 bases, in that order; junction bases with no gene match: 8. The length of the CDR3 is 15 residues. Per the germline V gene, CDR1 is SGHRS and CDR2 is YFSETQ. The CDR3 loop reads CASSLGGWQSEKLFF. The CDR3 DNA is TGCGCCAGCAGCTTAGGGGGCTGGCAGAGTGAAAAACTGTTTTTT.

V and J are TRBV6-5 and TRBJ1-1; TRBD1 matches at 9 bases. Looked up from germline, CDR1 is MNHEY and CDR2 is SVGAGI. The CDR3 length is 15 residues. Germline trimming cut 5 bases from V and 0 bases from J; bases unmatched to any gene: 4. CDR3 DNA: TGTGCCAGCAGTAAGGGACAGGGAATGAACACTGAAGCTTTCTTT. Encoded protein: CASSKGQGMNTEAFF.

This clone has at least ten counts. This chain links TRBV15 with TRBJ2-5, with TRBD1 identical over 10 bases. The germline CDR1 and CDR2 sequences are LNHNV and YYDKDF (reference sequence). This CDR3 is built from 16 residues. With V trimmed by 3 bases and J by 5 bases, 9 bases remained unmatched. In nucleotides, the CDR3 is TGTGCCACCAGCAGGGGACTGACAGGGGGCCGTGAGACCCAGTACTTC. It specifies CATSRGLTGGRETQYF.

The chain uses TRBV13 and TRBJ2-7; D is perhaps TRBD1 (5 bases). Trimming pared 10 bases from V and 3 bases from J, leaving 13 bases between. From germline, CDR1 is PRHDT and CDR2 FYEKMQ (reference sequence). The CDR3 runs 12 residues. CDR3 nucleotides: TGTGCCACGGCCAAGGGGAACTACGAGCAGTACTTC. Its protein is CATAKGNYEQYF.